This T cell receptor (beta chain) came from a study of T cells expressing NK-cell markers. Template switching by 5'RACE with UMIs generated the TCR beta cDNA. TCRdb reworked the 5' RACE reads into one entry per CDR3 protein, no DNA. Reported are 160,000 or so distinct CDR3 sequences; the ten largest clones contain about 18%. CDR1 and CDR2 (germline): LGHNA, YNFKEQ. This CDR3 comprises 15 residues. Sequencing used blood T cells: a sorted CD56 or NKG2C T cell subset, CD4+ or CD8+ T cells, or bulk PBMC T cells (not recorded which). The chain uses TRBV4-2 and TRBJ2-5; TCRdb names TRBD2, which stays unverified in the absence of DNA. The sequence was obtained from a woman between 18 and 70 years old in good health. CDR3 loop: CASSGTSGSSQTQYF.